This T cell receptor (beta chain) was obtained from a study of cytomegalovirus exposure and HLA in healthy donors. Overall study: Early on, a data release was issued that held 85 million to 95 million unique TCRs from HLA-typed donors.

This CDR3 comprises 14 residues. V lost 5 bases to trimming and J lost 7 bases; unmatched junction nucleotides: 7. Germline V gives CDR1 SGHNT, CDR2 YYREEE (reference sequence). With 60 Vbeta and 13 Jbeta primers, the PCR was carried out. Original processing methods: Roughly 11 million shared chains were among around 80 million unique TCR beta chains counted in a later analysis. Profiling relied on immunoSEQ multiplex PCR, and the TCRdb table lists in-frame clones only, not all of them. The DNA gave D and trimming, while V, J and clone size come from that table. The repertoire consists of tens of thousands of clones, with just under 75% occurring once and the leading ten covering roughly 11%. About this clone itself: Its specificity is unknown.

General study points: Donors belonging to an Asian-associated ancestry cluster reportedly showed fewer N-insertions in productive TCRs than the roughly 670-donor mean, according to what a later analysis found.

This chain links TRBV5-4 with TRBJ2-7; 12 nucleotides align to TRBD2. The sequence was obtained from a human donor in good health. Sequenced input: PBMCs. CDR3 nucleotide sequence: TGTGCCAGCAGACGACTAGCGGGAGAGGGGGAGCAGTACTTC. Translated: CASRRLAGEGEQYF.